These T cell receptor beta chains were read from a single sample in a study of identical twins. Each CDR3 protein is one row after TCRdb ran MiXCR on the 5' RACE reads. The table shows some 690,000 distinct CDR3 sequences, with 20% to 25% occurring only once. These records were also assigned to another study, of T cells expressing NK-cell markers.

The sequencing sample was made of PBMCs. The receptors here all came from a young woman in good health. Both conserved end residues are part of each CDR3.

CAISKLGTDTQYF	TRBV10-3
CATSREVPAGQSRYEQYF	TRBV15
CASSQEGSGANVLTF	TRBV11-3
CSARWGTEQFF	TRBV20-1
CASSPRGQGDEKLFF	TRBV12-3/TRBV12-4
CASRIPGQDYEQYF	TRBV5-5
CASSPEQSWTYEQYF	TRBV14
CASSPGHGNEKLFF	TRBV11-3
CAATGTGVLDTQYF	TRBV10-3
CATSRLAKGTGKYF	TRBV15
CASKRDTNTGELFF	TRBV19
CASSNAGDQPQHF	TRBV6-2/TRBV6-3
CASSLKREKYEQYF	TRBV12-3/TRBV12-4
CASSLPGTGGLKNEQFF	TRBV5-1
CASSQYLAGGLQETQYF	TRBV4-1
CASSLIGQDEQYF	TRBV27
CASSRGADQETQYF	TRBV12-3/TRBV12-4
CASSYVGRANNEQFF	TRBV6-2/TRBV6-3
CASSQALAGGTGELFF	TRBV4-3
CASSESSYEQYF	TRBV6-1
CASSFTGDSNQPQHF	TRBV7-9
CASSFDSRGISTDTQYF	TRBV7-3
CASRETRGGFRADTQYF	TRBV27
CASSFQSRGAETQYF	TRBV7-9
CASSSQGRSGTDTQYF	TRBV13
CASSVVDSDYGYTF	TRBV9
CASSSRASNQPQHF	TRBV7-2
CASTIGRGANTEAFF	TRBV12-3/TRBV12-4
CASSQEVLAGGSEQYF	TRBV4-3
CASRLGVGDINTEAFF	TRBV6-1
CASSLSGRRSSGANVLTF	TRBV27
CASSQTNSGFEQYF	TRBV7-9
CASSFPGGGADEQFF	TRBV5-1
CASRTGPGVYGYTF	TRBV7-2
CSARGSGYEQYF	TRBV20-1
CASSLLKRGGYGTDTQYF	TRBV7-6
CARSSGTVTRGSTDTQYF	TRBV28
CASSFLPNTDTRYF	TRBV12-3/TRBV12-4
CASSLQGEWITDTQYF	TRBV6-5
CSARDIQGRDTQYF	TRBV20-1
CASSQEMSGLRGSYNEQFF	TRBV4-3
CASSQPGLAVYEQFF	TRBV7-2
CASSDVVGGRSGYTF	TRBV5-1
CATSSQSSVWGNEQFF	TRBV15
CASSSPGQGHEQYF	TRBV28
CSAPEAGFYGYTF	TRBV20-1
CASSLWRNSYEQYF	TRBV28
CASSPTPRGNEQFF	TRBV27
CSAGDSTYEQYF	TRBV20-1